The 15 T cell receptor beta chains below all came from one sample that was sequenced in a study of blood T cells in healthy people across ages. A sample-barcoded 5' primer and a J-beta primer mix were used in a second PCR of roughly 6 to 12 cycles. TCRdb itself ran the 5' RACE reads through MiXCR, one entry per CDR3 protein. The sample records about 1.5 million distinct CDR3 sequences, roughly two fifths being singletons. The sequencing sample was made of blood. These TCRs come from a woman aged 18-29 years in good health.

CDR3 in amino acids: CATSEQTGGIYGYTF. In DNA form, the CDR3 reads TGTGCCACCAGTGAACAGACAGGGGGCATCTATGGCTACACCTTC. V usage is TRBV24-1 and J usage is TRBJ1-2, with 10 bases that match TRBD1. The ends lost 4 bases at V and 4 bases at J; junction bases unmatched: 5. The CDR3 loop spans 15 amino acids. Germline V gives CDR1 KGHDR, CDR2 SFDVKD.

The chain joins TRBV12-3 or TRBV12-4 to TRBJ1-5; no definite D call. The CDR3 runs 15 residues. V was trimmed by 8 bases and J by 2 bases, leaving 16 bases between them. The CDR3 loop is CASVATGEGNQPQHF. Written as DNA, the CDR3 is TGTGCCAGCGTTGCTACGGGAGAGGGCAATCAGCCCCAGCATTTT.

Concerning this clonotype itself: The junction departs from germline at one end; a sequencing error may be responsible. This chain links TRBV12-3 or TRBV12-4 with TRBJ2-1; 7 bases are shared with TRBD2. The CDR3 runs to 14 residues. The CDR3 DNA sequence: TGTGCCAGCAGTCCCGGGCGGGGGAACAATAAGCAGTTCTTC. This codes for CASSPGRGNNKQFF.

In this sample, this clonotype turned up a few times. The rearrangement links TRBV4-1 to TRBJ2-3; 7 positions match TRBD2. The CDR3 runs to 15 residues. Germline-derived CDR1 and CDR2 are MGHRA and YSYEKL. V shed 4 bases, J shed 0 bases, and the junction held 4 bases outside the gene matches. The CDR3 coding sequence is TGCGCCAGCAGCCGCGGGACTACGAGCACAGATACGCAGTATTTT. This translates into CASSRGTTSTDTQYF.

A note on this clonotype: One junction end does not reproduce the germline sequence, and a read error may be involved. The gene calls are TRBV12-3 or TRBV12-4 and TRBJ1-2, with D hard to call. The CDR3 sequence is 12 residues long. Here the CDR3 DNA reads TGTACCAGCAGTCTCGGGGACTATGGCTACACCTTC. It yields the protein CTSSLGDYGYTF.

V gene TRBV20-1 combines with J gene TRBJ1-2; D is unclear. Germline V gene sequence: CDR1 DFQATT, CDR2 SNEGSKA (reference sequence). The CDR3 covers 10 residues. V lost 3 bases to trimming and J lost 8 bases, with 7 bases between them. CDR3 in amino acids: CSARNGGYTF. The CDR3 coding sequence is TGCAGTGCTAGGAACGGGGGCTACACCTTC.

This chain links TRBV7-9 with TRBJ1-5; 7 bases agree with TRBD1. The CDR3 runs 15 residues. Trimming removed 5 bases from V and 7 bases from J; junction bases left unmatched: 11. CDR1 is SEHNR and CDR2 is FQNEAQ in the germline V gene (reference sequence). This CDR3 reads CASSPSGGEGQPQHF. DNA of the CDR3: TGTGCCAGCAGCCCCTCAGGGGGAGAAGGACAGCCCCAGCATTTT.

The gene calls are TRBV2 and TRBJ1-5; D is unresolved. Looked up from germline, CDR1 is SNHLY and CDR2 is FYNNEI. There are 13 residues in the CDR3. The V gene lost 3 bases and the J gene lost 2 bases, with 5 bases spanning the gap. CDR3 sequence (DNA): TGTGCCAGCAGTGATGCCGGCAATCAGCCCCAGCATTTT. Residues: CASSDAGNQPQHF.

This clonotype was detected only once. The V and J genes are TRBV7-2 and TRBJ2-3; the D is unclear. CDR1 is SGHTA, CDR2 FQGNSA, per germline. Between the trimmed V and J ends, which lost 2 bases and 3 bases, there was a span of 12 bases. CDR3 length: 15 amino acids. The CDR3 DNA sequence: TGTGCCAGCAGCTTACTCCAAGTAAGGACAGATACGCAGTATTTT. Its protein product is CASSLLQVRTDTQYF. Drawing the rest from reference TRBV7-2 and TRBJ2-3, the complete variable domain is GAGVSQSPSNKVTEKGKDVELRCDPISGHTALYWYRQSLGQGLEFLIYFQGNSAPDKSGLPSDRFSAERTGGSVSTLTIQRTQQEDSAVYLCASSLLQVRTDTQYFGPGTRLTVL.

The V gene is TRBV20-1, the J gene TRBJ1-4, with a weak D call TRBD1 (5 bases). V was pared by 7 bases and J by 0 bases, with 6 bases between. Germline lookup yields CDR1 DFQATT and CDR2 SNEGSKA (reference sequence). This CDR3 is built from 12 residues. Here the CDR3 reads CSVRATNEKLFF. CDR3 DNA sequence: TGCAGTGTCAGGGCAACTAATGAAAAACTGTTTTTT.

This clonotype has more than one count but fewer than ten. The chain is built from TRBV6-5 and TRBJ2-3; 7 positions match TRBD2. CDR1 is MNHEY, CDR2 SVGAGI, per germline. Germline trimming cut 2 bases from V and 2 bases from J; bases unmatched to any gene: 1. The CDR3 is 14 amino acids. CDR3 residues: CASSYQRDTDTQYF. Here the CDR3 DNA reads TGTGCCAGCAGTTACCAGCGGGACACAGATACGCAGTATTTT.

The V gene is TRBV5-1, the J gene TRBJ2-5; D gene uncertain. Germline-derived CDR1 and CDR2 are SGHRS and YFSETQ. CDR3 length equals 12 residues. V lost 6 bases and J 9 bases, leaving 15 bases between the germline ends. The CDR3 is CASTDQDGAQYF. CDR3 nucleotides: TGCGCCAGCACTGACCAGGACGGTGCCCAGTACTTC.

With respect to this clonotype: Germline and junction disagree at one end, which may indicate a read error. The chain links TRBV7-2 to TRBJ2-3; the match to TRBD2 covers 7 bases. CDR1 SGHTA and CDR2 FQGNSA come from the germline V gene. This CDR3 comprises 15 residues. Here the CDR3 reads CAGSLGDYSTDTQYF. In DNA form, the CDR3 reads TGTGCCGGCAGCTTAGGGGACTATTCGACAGATACGCAGTATTTT.

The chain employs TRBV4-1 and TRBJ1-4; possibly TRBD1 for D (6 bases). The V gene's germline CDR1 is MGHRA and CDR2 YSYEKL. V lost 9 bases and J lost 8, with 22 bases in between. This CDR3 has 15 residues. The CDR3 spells CASSNPLGALEKLFF. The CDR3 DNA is TGCGCCAGTAGCAACCCCTTGGGGGCACTAGAAAAACTGTTTTTT.

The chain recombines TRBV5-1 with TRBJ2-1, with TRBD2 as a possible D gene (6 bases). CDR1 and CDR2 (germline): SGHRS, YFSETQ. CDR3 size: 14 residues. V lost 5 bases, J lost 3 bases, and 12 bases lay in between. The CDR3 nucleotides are TGCGCCAGCAGGAGTAGCGGTGTCTACAATGAGCAGTTCTTC. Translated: CASRSSGVYNEQFF.